Presented here are 24 T cell receptor beta chains from one specimen sequenced in a study of beta chain features in type 1 diabetes listed by TCRdb under 2018. Libraries were built with the immunoSEQ multiplex PCR assay. The entire isolated RNA was reverse transcribed using the High Capacity cDNA Reverse Transcription Kit, and thus expressed TCRB transcripts were sequenced. The table was pulled from immuneACCESS by TCRdb, which kept in-frame rearrangements only. Such tables lose some clones; where checked, under half of the loss comes from unresolved V genes, and the rest has no known cause. A total of about 340,000 clones appear in this sample, approximately 13% of them only once. The top ten hold roughly 0.015% of the sample. The antigens these receptors bind are not known. Overall study outcomes, separate from this receptor: A moderate but significant shortening of TCRB CDR3 length was observed in type 1 diabetes patients in all four CD4+ subsets.

Specimen: naive CD4+ T cells from blood. The cell subset or site label, read with the paper, signifies: true naive CD4+ T cells. These receptors were taken from a woman between 18 and 29 years old with type 1 diabetes.

This clone was seen a few times. This chain connects TRBV29-1 to TRBJ2-7; D may be TRBD1 (8 bases). Germline CDR1 SQVTM, CDR2 ANQGSEA. The V and J ends lost 2 bases and 4 bases respectively, with 21 bases between them. This CDR3 is built from 16 residues. CDR3 DNA sequence: TGCAGCGTTGAATACAGGGGGGGCCAGGGGCGATACGAGCAGTACTTC. It is translated as CSVEYRGGQGRYEQYF.

This clone came up a few times. This chain links TRBV30 with TRBJ1-1, with a weak D call TRBD1 (5 bases). CDR3 length: 13 amino acids. Trimming cost V 4 bases and J 3 bases, with 12 bases left between them. Germline V CDR1 and CDR2: GTSNPN, SVGIG (reference sequence). The CDR3 nucleotides are TGTGCCTGGACCCGGGGGGTTGACACTGAAGCTTTCTTT. This gives the protein CAWTRGVDTEAFF. The variable domain in full, with the rest retrieved from reference TRBV30 and TRBJ1-1, is SQTIHQWPATLVQPVGSPLSLECTVEGTSNPNLYWYRQAAGRGLQLLFYSVGIGQISSEVPQNLSASRPQDRQFILSSKKLLLSDSGFYLCAWTRGVDTEAFFGQGTRLTVV.

This clone appeared a few times. This chain joins TRBV19 and TRBJ2-2; a possible D gene is TRBD2 (5 bases). The V end was cut by 6 bases, the J end by 0 bases, with 20 bases between. The CDR3 consists of 18 residues. Looked up from germline, CDR1 is LNHDA and CDR2 is SQIVND (reference sequence). The DNA of the CDR3 is TGTGCCAGTAGGGACGCCGGGATATGGAATTCGAACACCGGGGAGCTGTTTTTT. Its translation is CASRDAGIWNSNTGELFF. The complete variable domain, with remaining parts taken from reference TRBV19 and TRBJ2-2, reads DGGITQSPKYLFRKEGQNVTLSCEQNLNHDAMYWYRQDPGQGLRLIYYSQIVNDFQKGDIAEGYSVSREKKESFPLTVTSAQKNPTAFYLCASRDAGIWNSNTGELFFGEGSRLTVL.

The rearrangement joins TRBV5-4 to TRBJ2-1, with D perhaps matching TRBD2 (6 bases). The length of the CDR3 is 17 residues. V was shortened by 5 bases and J by 4 bases, with 22 bases between the two germline ends. Germline V lookup: CDR1 SGHNT, CDR2 YYREEE (reference sequence). CDR3 residues: CASSAGGSAVLYNEQFF. The DNA of the CDR3 is TGTGCCAGCAGTGCCGGGGGTAGCGCAGTTCTATACAATGAGCAGTTCTTC.

The rearrangement links TRBV5-1 to TRBJ2-1; 14 bases agree with TRBD2. The CDR3 has 15 amino acids. Looked up from germline, CDR1 is SGHRS and CDR2 is YFSETQ. The V gene end was trimmed by 4 bases and the J gene end by 9 bases; junction bases not matched to a gene: 6. Here the CDR3 reads CASSVGTSGSSEQFF. CDR3 DNA: TGCGCCAGCAGCGTTGGGACTAGCGGGAGTTCTGAGCAGTTCTTC.

The V call is TRBV5-1, the J call TRBJ2-1; 7 positions agree with TRBD2. Germline CDR1 is SGHRS and CDR2 is YFSETQ. The length of the CDR3 is 12 residues. The V segment lost 4 bases and the J segment 9 bases; nucleotides outside the gene matches: 4. The DNA for the CDR3 is TGCGCCAGCAGCAGCGGGAACAGTGAGCAGTTCTTC. Protein sequence: CASSSGNSEQFF.

This clone was counted between two and nine times. This chain connects TRBV5-4 to TRBJ2-3; D gene uncertain. Germline V gives CDR1 SGHNT, CDR2 YYREEE (reference sequence). V lost 4 bases to trimming and J lost 5 bases, with 8 bases between them. This CDR3 is built from 12 residues. The CDR3: CASSPLGDTQYF. Written as DNA, the CDR3 is TGTGCCAGCAGCCCGCTAGGAGATACGCAGTATTTT.

The genes are TRBV2 and TRBJ2-4, with 7 bases fitting TRBD1. The V and J ends lost 8 bases and 3 bases, in that order; junction bases with no gene match: 10. The CDR3 is 15 residues long. Germline loops: CDR1 SNHLY, CDR2 FYNNEI. The CDR3 DNA follows: TGTGCCAGCGGATCGACAGGGATATTCAAAAACATTCAGTACTTC. The encoded protein is CASGSTGIFKNIQYF.

This clone was seen a handful of times. This sequence joins TRBV27 and TRBJ2-3, with 10 bases that match TRBD2. CDR1 is MNHEY and CDR2 is SMNVEV in the germline V gene (reference sequence). After removal of 4 bases from V and 1 base from J, the junction contained 5 bases not matched to a gene. The CDR3 runs to 16 residues. CDR3 amino acids: CASSSPGTSGTDTQYF. CDR3 DNA: TGTGCCAGCAGTTCCCCAGGGACTAGCGGCACAGATACGCAGTATTTT.

This clone was counted only a few times. The chain employs TRBV5-4 and TRBJ2-1, with 10 bases aligning to TRBD2. Germline CDR1 is SGHNT and CDR2 is YYREEE (reference sequence). V trimming: 4 bases; J trimming: 13 bases; junction bases outside the gene matches: 11. The CDR3 loop spans 14 amino acids. The CDR3 DNA follows: TGTGCCAGCAGCCTAACCCGACTAGCGGGCCCCCAGTTCTTC. It specifies CASSLTRLAGPQFF. The variable domain in full, with the rest retrieved from reference TRBV5-4 and TRBJ2-1, is ETGVTQSPTHLIKTRGQQVTLRCSSQSGHNTVSWYQQALGQGPQFIFQYYREEENGRGNFPPRFSGLQFPNYSSELNVNALELDDSALYLCASSLTRLAGPQFFGPGTRLTVL.

In nucleotides, the CDR3 is TGTGCCAGCAGCGAAAGGGGGGGTGAAAAACTGTTTTTT. Its protein is CASSERGGEKLFF. The chain uses TRBV7-3 and TRBJ1-4; a weak D match, TRBD1 (6 bases). CDR3 length: 13 amino acids. Per germline, CDR1 SGHTA and CDR2 FQGTGA. The germline V and J ends were trimmed by 5 bases and 7 bases, with 11 bases remaining between them.

The chain employs TRBV11-1 and TRBJ2-1; D perhaps matches TRBD2 (7 bases). Trimming stripped 3 bases from V and 3 bases from J, with 15 bases between. The germline V gene has CDR1 SGHAT and CDR2 FQDESV (reference sequence). This CDR3 region has 16 residues. DNA for the CDR3: TGTGCCAGCAGCTTGGTGGGGGGGGCACTCTACAATGAGCAGTTCTTC. It codes for CASSLVGGALYNEQFF.

The chain couples TRBV30 to TRBJ1-4; 7 bases are shared with TRBD1. From germline, CDR1 is GTSNPN and CDR2 SVGIG (reference sequence). With V trimmed by 3 bases and J by 8 bases, 6 bases remained unmatched. This CDR3 is built from 13 residues. Here the CDR3 DNA reads TGTGCCTGGAGCCATTACAGGGGAGAAAAACTGTTTTTT. It yields the protein CAWSHYRGEKLFF.

This clone was counted between two and nine times. The rearrangement joins TRBV7-3 to TRBJ2-3; D is ambiguous. The length of the CDR3 is 13 residues. CDR1 SGHTA and CDR2 FQGTGA come from the germline V gene. Trimming cost V 2 bases and J 5 bases, with 8 bases left between them. The CDR3 DNA reads as TGTGCCAGCAGCTTAGGGCTTCGAGATACGCAGTATTTT. This sequence encodes CASSLGLRDTQYF.

This clone was detected only a few times. The rearrangement links TRBV19 to TRBJ1-1; D remains unclear. The germline V gene encodes CDR1 LNHDA and CDR2 SQIVND (reference sequence). Trimming shortened V by 5 bases and J by 4 bases, and 11 bases separated the two germline ends. This CDR3 contains 13 residues. The CDR3: CASSSREGTEAFF. The DNA for the CDR3 is TGTGCCAGTAGTTCTAGGGAGGGCACTGAAGCTTTCTTT.

This clone was detected a few times. This chain uses TRBV18 with TRBJ1-2, with TRBD1 matching over 10 bases. The V gene's germline CDR1 is KGHSH and CDR2 LQKENI. The V gene end was trimmed by 4 bases and the J gene end by 1 base; junction bases not matched to a gene: 3. This CDR3 is 15 amino acids long. The CDR3 sequence is CASSLRDRGNYGYTF. The CDR3 DNA sequence: TGTGCCAGCTCACTCCGGGACAGGGGTAACTATGGCTACACCTTC.

J is TRBJ2-1 and V is TRBV10-3; no definite D call. Germline CDR1 is ENHRY and CDR2 is SYGVKD. The CDR3 runs to 13 residues. V dropped 3 bases and J dropped 3 bases, with 6 bases sitting between them. DNA for the CDR3: TGTGCCATCAGTGACCCGTTCTACAATGAGCAGTTCTTC. It is translated as CAISDPFYNEQFF.

The chain couples TRBV18 to TRBJ2-2; 10 nucleotides align to TRBD1. The ends lost 3 bases at V and 3 bases at J; junction bases unmatched: 1. Germline values: CDR1 KGHSH, CDR2 LQKENI. This CDR3 comprises 15 residues. The CDR3 nucleotides read TGTGCCAGCTCACCGGGACAGGGGCACACCGGGGAGCTGTTTTTT. It yields the protein CASSPGQGHTGELFF.

The table lists this clone with a few counts. V usage is TRBV11-1 and J usage is TRBJ2-1; TRBD1 aligns across 11 bases. The V gene's germline CDR1 is SGHAT and CDR2 FQDESV (reference sequence). This CDR3 has 15 amino acids. V lost 7 bases and J lost 10; bases outside the gene matches: 12. CDR3 bases: TGTGCCAGCACCGAGGACAGGGGGCGGACCAACGAGCAGTTCTTC. This encodes CASTEDRGRTNEQFF.

Only a few counts were recorded for this clone. In nucleotides, the CDR3 is TGTGCCAGCAATCGCAGGGGCCCAAATCAGCCCCAGCATTTT. Translation: CASNRRGPNQPQHF. The chain couples TRBV6-5 to TRBJ1-5, with a weak D call TRBD1 (6 bases). The germline CDR1 and CDR2 sequences are MNHEY and SVGAGI. V was clipped by 7 bases and J by 4 bases, with 14 bases between them. This CDR3 region has 14 residues.

This clone turned up a few times. V usage is TRBV5-4 and J usage is TRBJ2-5; TRBD2 agrees at 10 bases. V dropped 1 base and J dropped 3; count of bases not matched to a gene: 6. CDR1 and CDR2 from the germline V gene are SGHNT and YYREEE (reference sequence). This CDR3 is built from 16 residues. Here the CDR3 DNA reads TGTGCCAGCAGCTTGCCCCTCGGACTAGCGGAAGAGACCCAGTACTTC. This gives the protein CASSLPLGLAEETQYF. The variable domain in full, completed from reference TRBV5-4 and TRBJ2-5, reads ETGVTQSPTHLIKTRGQQVTLRCSSQSGHNTVSWYQQALGQGPQFIFQYYREEENGRGNFPPRFSGLQFPNYSSELNVNALELDDSALYLCASSLPLGLAEETQYFGPGTRLLVL.

This clone was seen only a few times. This chain links TRBV7-9 with TRBJ1-2; D perhaps matches TRBD1 (6 bases). Looked up from germline, CDR1 is SEHNR and CDR2 is FQNEAQ (reference sequence). Trimming removed 5 bases from V and 4 bases from J, with 17 bases in between. CDR3 length: 15 residues. CDR3: CASSPYGQGTYGYTF. CDR3 DNA: TGTGCCAGCAGCCCCTACGGTCAGGGGACCTATGGCTACACCTTC. Filled out from reference TRBV7-9 and TRBJ1-2, the complete variable domain reads DTGVSQNPRHKITKRGQNVTFRCDPISEHNRLYWYRQTLGQGPEFLTYFQNEAQLEKSRLLSDRFSAERPKGSFSTLEIQRTEQGDSAMYLCASSPYGQGTYGYTFGSGTRLTVV.

This chain links TRBV29-1 with TRBJ1-1; a weak D match, TRBD1 (6 bases). The CDR3 loop spans 12 amino acids. Germline CDR1 is SQVTM and CDR2 is ANQGSEA. Between the trimmed V and J ends, which lost 6 bases and 5 bases, there was a span of 13 bases. The CDR3 reads CSVGRGRTEAFF. In nucleotides, the CDR3 is TGCAGCGTAGGCAGGGGTAGGACTGAAGCTTTCTTT.

The CDR3 protein is CASSKRGSYNEQFF. In DNA form, the CDR3 reads TGTGCCAGCTCGAAACGAGGCTCCTACAATGAGCAGTTCTTC. The chain carries TRBV18 and TRBJ2-1; no reliable D call. In germline, CDR1 is KGHSH, CDR2 LQKENI. The CDR3 runs 14 residues. With 6 bases removed from V and 0 bases from J, the gap between germline ends came to 9 bases.